These 26 T cell receptor beta chains originate from one sample sequenced in a study of human T cells and chemical hapten exposure. TCRdb itself ran the RACE reads through MiXCR, one entry per CDR3 protein. This sample yields about 120,000 distinct CDR3 sequences, of which around an eighth are seen a single time; roughly 3.1% belongs to the top ten. The time point is: pre-sensitization, week 0. The treatment was: therapeutic diphenylcyclopropenone sensitization with weekly scalp DPC. Sequenced here: whole blood, sampled in connection with sensitization to the hapten diphenylcyclopropenone (DPC). The receptors derive from a young woman with alopecia areata. Some clones in this sample may be carry-over from other donors' samples.

Concerning this clonotype itself: A read error may explain this, as a much larger clone is one base away. The V call is TRBV7-9, the J call TRBJ2-1; TRBD1 agrees at 7 bases. The CDR3 runs 15 residues. Germline CDR1 SEHNR, CDR2 FQNEAQ (reference sequence). The CDR3 loop is CVSSPPGTAYNEQFF. The DNA of the CDR3 is TGTGTCAGCAGCCCCCCCGGGACAGCCTACAATGAGCAGTTCTTC.

This chain connects TRBV5-6 to TRBJ2-1; D remains ambiguous. The germline V gene encodes CDR1 SGHDT and CDR2 YYEEEE. The CDR3 has 11 amino acids. Deletions cut 5 bases from V and 5 bases from J, with 5 bases between. The CDR3 DNA is TGTGCCAGCAGATTCCACAATGAGCAGTTCTTC. Its translation is CASRFHNEQFF.

The chain joins TRBV6-2 or TRBV6-3 to TRBJ1-5; the D gene is possibly TRBD1 (5 bases). There are 16 residues in the CDR3. CDR1 and CDR2 from the germline V gene are MNHEY and SVGEGT. V was clipped by 0 bases and J by 1 base, with 10 bases between them. CDR3 nucleotide sequence: TGTGCCAGCAGTTACTCGTCGGCAGGGAGCAATCAGCCCCAGCATTTT. It specifies CASSYSSAGSNQPQHF.

This clonotype appeared many times. The chain employs TRBV19 and TRBJ2-2; D gene ambiguous. Germline loops: CDR1 LNHDA, CDR2 SQIVND (reference sequence). The CDR3 spans 18 residues. V lost 0 bases and J 0 bases, leaving 14 bases between the germline ends. The CDR3 coding sequence is TGTGCCAGTAGTATAGATGGGCGATTTGGAGCGAACACCGGGGAGCTGTTTTTT. This gives the protein CASSIDGRFGANTGELFF.

This clonotype was picked up many times. The chain is built from TRBV6-5 and TRBJ2-1, with TRBD2 matching 9 bases. Germline V gene sequence: CDR1 MNHEY, CDR2 SVGAGI. The CDR3 sequence is 16 residues long. V lost 5 bases and J lost 6; bases outside the gene matches: 11. CDR3 amino acids: CASSPVAGGPPNEQFF. The CDR3 nucleotides read TGTGCCAGCAGTCCCGTTGCGGGGGGGCCACCCAATGAGCAGTTCTTC.

V and J are TRBV4-3 and TRBJ2-5, with D possibly being TRBD1 or TRBD2 (6 bases each). Looked up from germline, CDR1 is LGHNA and CDR2 is YSLEER. The CDR3 is 15 residues long. The V end lost 0 bases, the J end lost 5 bases, and 13 bases lay between the germline ends. The CDR3 loop is CASSQDTGAAETQYF. As DNA, the CDR3 is TGCGCCAGCAGCCAAGATACGGGGGCTGCGGAGACCCAGTACTTC.

V is TRBV30 and J is TRBJ1-1, with D possibly being TRBD1 (6 bases). The CDR3 sequence is 14 residues long. CDR1 GTSNPN and CDR2 SVGIG come from the germline V gene (reference sequence). The V end lost 5 bases, the J end lost 0 bases, and 13 bases lay between the germline ends. The CDR3: CAWGETGLNTEAFF. CDR3 bases: TGTGCCTGGGGGGAGACAGGATTGAACACTGAAGCTTTCTTT.

Note on this clonotype: A much larger clonotype is one base distant, so this may be a read error. V and J are TRBV6-4 and TRBJ2-1, with D uncertain. Trimming removed 2 bases at V and 6 bases at J, with 17 bases between. In germline, CDR1 is MRHNA, CDR2 SNTAGT. There are 16 residues in the CDR3. The CDR3, as DNA: TGTGCCAGCAGTGACCCAGGTACCGCAGGCCTCAATGAGCAGTTCTTC. Translated, it gives CASSDPGTAGLNEQFF.

The chain joins TRBV4-1 to TRBJ1-1; D not resolved. Germline V gene lookup returns CDR1 MGHRA and CDR2 YSYEKL. The V end was cut by 5 bases, the J end by 6 bases, with 13 bases between. The CDR3 has 13 residues. This chain's CDR3 is CASSSKAGPEAFF. In DNA form, the CDR3 reads TGCGCCAGCAGCTCAAAGGCCGGGCCTGAAGCTTTCTTT.

This clonotype was recorded a few times. The rearrangement links TRBV7-6 to TRBJ2-1, with 10 bases matching TRBD1. Germline CDR1 reads SGHVS; CDR2 reads FNYEAQ. This CDR3 comprises 15 residues. The junction had 9 bases not matched to a gene; V was cut back by 5 bases and J by 8 bases. This CDR3 is CASSARDRGRDEQFF. The DNA of the CDR3 is TGTGCCAGCAGCGCCCGGGACAGGGGCCGGGATGAGCAGTTCTTC. Filled out from reference TRBV7-6 and TRBJ2-1, the complete variable domain reads GAGVSQSPRYKVTKRGQDVALRCDPISGHVSLYWYRQALGQGPEFLTYFNYEAQQDKSGLPNDRFSAERPEGSISTLTIQRTEQRDSAMYRCASSARDRGRDEQFFGPGTRLTVL.

The V call is TRBV4-3, the J call TRBJ1-2, with TRBD1 matching 9 bases. Germline CDR1 reads LGHNA; CDR2 reads YSLEER. This CDR3 region has 18 residues. Trimming at V came to 0 bases and at J to 7 bases, leaving 15 bases not matched to a gene. The CDR3, as DNA: TGCGCCAGCAGCCAAGATCTGGGACAGGGACCCGCCGTCGGTGGCTACACCTTC. It codes for CASSQDLGQGPAVGGYTF.

The rearrangement joins TRBV2 to TRBJ2-1; 10 bases line up with TRBD2. Trimming at V came to 4 bases and at J to 5 bases, leaving 5 bases not matched to a gene. The CDR3 is 15 residues long. Germline V gene sequence: CDR1 SNHLY, CDR2 FYNNEI. For the CDR3, the DNA is TGTGCCAGCAGTGCGCTAGCGGGGGCGCACAATGAGCAGTTCTTC. This sequence encodes CASSALAGAHNEQFF.

V usage is TRBV11-2 and J usage is TRBJ2-7, with D perhaps matching TRBD1 (5 bases). The CDR3 is 13 residues long. Germline V lookup: CDR1 SGHAT, CDR2 FQNNGV. V dropped 5 bases and J dropped 2 bases, with 10 bases sitting between them. CDR3 residues: CASSRTGPYEQYF. For the CDR3, the DNA is TGTGCCAGCAGCCGAACAGGTCCCTACGAGCAGTACTTC.

This clonotype was found a few times. This sequence joins TRBV6-5 and TRBJ1-5; 7 bases match TRBD1. The CDR3 spans 15 residues. The germline CDR1 and CDR2 sequences are MNHEY and SVGAGI. V was pared by 5 bases and J by 1 base, with 5 bases of the junction left unmatched. CDR3 in amino acids: CASSRTGRSNQPQHF. The CDR3 bases are TGTGCCAGCAGTAGGACAGGTAGGAGCAATCAGCCCCAGCATTTT.

This clonotype was seen many times. The V gene is TRBV27, the J gene TRBJ1-6; D might be TRBD1 (5 bases). The germline V gene encodes CDR1 MNHEY and CDR2 SMNVEV (reference sequence). CDR3 length: 12 residues. V lost 2 bases to trimming and J lost 16 bases, with 12 bases between them. Here the CDR3 reads CASSLMGGGLHF. CDR3 coding DNA: TGTGCCAGCAGTTTAATGGGTGGGGGTCTCCACTTT.

This clonotype was observed at least ten times. J is TRBJ2-1 and V is TRBV6-2 or TRBV6-3; the D gene is possibly TRBD2 (6 bases). Germline CDR1 and CDR2: MNHEY and SVGEGT. This CDR3 has 16 residues. V was clipped by 5 bases and J by 4 bases, with 18 bases between them. The CDR3 spells CASSRHGGSPYNEQFF. The CDR3 DNA reads as TGTGCCAGCAGTCGGCATGGGGGGTCTCCATACAATGAGCAGTTCTTC.

This clonotype was found many times. This chain connects TRBV7-2 to TRBJ1-6; 7 nucleotides align to TRBD1. The CDR3 runs to 15 residues. Germline V gene sequence: CDR1 SGHTA, CDR2 FQGNSA. J lost 6 bases, V lost 6 bases, and 8 bases had no gene match. DNA of the CDR3: TGTGCCAGCAGTCTACAGCCAGGGGGTAATTCACCCCTCCACTTT. Its translation: CASSLQPGGNSPLHF.

This chain joins TRBV9 and TRBJ2-2; TRBD1 matches at 8 bases. The CDR3 runs 16 residues. V lost 1 base and J lost 4; bases outside the gene matches: 6. Germline-derived CDR1 and CDR2 are SGDLS and YYNGEE. DNA of the CDR3: TGTGCCAGCAGCGTACTTGGACAGGGACCCACCGGGGAGCTGTTTTTT. It encodes CASSVLGQGPTGELFF.

This clonotype has a handful of counts. The chain combines TRBV6-2 or TRBV6-3 with TRBJ1-5; D gene uncertain. The CDR3 is 16 amino acids. The germline V gene has CDR1 MNHEY and CDR2 SVGEGT. V was clipped by 10 bases and J by 2 bases, with 21 bases between them. CDR3 nucleotide sequence: TGTGCCACCGCCCTGGCCGGGTTTGCGGGCAATCAGCCCCAGCATTTT. Its protein product is CATALAGFAGNQPQHF.

The rearrangement uses TRBV6-2 or TRBV6-3 and TRBJ2-1, with 9 nucleotides matching TRBD1. The CDR3 is made up of 15 amino acids. Trimming removed 2 bases from V and 3 bases from J; junction bases left unmatched: 2. CDR1 and CDR2 from the germline V gene are MNHEY and SVGEGT. CDR3 residues: CASSYTGGDYNEQFF. CDR3 DNA: TGTGCCAGCAGTTACACAGGGGGCGACTACAATGAGCAGTTCTTC.

This clonotype was picked up many times. The gene calls are TRBV6-5 and TRBJ1-2; D gene ambiguous. V was clipped by 1 base and J by 8 bases, with 14 bases between them. This CDR3 region has 14 residues. Germline CDR1 and CDR2: MNHEY and SVGAGI. The CDR3 DNA is TGTGCCAGCAGTTACTTTCCAGGAACTGTCGGCTACACCTTC. Amino acid sequence: CASSYFPGTVGYTF.

This clonotype was picked up a small number of times. The rearrangement links TRBV20-1 to TRBJ2-5; D gene uncertain. The CDR3 extends over 14 amino acids. V lost 1 base to trimming and J lost 4 bases, with 13 bases between them. Germline CDR1 is DFQATT and CDR2 is SNEGSKA (reference sequence). CDR3 in amino acids: CSARAPSAGETQYF. The DNA for the CDR3 is TGCAGTGCTAGAGCACCCTCGGCAGGAGAGACCCAGTACTTC.

The V and J genes are TRBV11-3 and TRBJ2-4; TRBD1 agrees at 7 bases. V shed 5 bases, J shed 1 base, and the junction held 5 bases outside the gene matches. Germline CDR1 is SGHNT and CDR2 is YENEEA. This CDR3 is 15 amino acids long. The CDR3 protein is CASSEGALAKNIQYF. The CDR3 coding sequence is TGTGCCAGCAGCGAGGGGGCTCTGGCCAAAAACATTCAGTACTTC.

This clonotype appeared many times. This chain's CDR3 is CASRGSGSNTDTQYF. The DNA of the CDR3 is TGTGCCAGCAGAGGGTCTGGGTCCAACACAGATACGCAGTATTTT. The chain combines TRBV12-3 or TRBV12-4 with TRBJ2-3; no definite D call. The CDR3 consists of 15 residues. V lost 6 bases to trimming and J lost 2 bases, with 15 bases between them.

This clonotype turned up a few times. The chain carries TRBV6-2 or TRBV6-3 and TRBJ2-5, with 9 bases aligning to TRBD2. Germline V gene lookup returns CDR1 MNHEY and CDR2 SVGEGT. Trimming cost V 2 bases and J 2 bases; bases outside gene matches: 3. This CDR3 has 15 amino acids. The CDR3 sequence: CASSYILAGQETQYF. As DNA, the CDR3 is TGTGCCAGCAGTTACATTCTAGCGGGGCAAGAGACCCAGTACTTC.

Only a few counts were recorded for this clonotype. The chain employs TRBV10-2 and TRBJ1-1; 10 bases are shared with TRBD1. J was trimmed by 4 bases and V by 6 bases; bases with no gene match: 5. Germline CDR1 reads WSHSY; CDR2 reads SAAADI. The CDR3 covers 14 residues. The CDR3 bases are TGCGCCAGCAGAGGGGACAGGGGCCCCACTGAAGCTTTCTTT. It yields the protein CASRGDRGPTEAFF.